This T cell receptor (beta chain) was captured in a study of breast tumors, draining lymph nodes, adjacent tissues. General study results and limits: Luminal-like breast cancer showed significantly greater tumor-nontumor repertoire similarity than basal-like breast cancer did. Findings are consistent with lymph node origin and intratumoral expansion of most tumor T cells. Compared with lymph nodes, tumors were less diverse; compared with nontumor tissue, more. That most tumor T cells come from lymph nodes remained unproven.

This clonotype was seen at least ten times. Its matching antigen is unknown. Breast cancer patients provided tissue from their axillary draining lymph nodes. MiXCR was run by TCRdb on the multiplex PCR reads, yielding one entry per CDR3 protein. This sample has about 230,000 distinct CDR3 sequences; approximately 31% occur once, and the top ten carry about 1.4%. Germline CDR1 KGHSH, CDR2 LQKENI. The CDR3 has 14 amino acids. V gave up 6 bases and J gave up 4 bases; unmatched junction bases: 8. The clonotype originates from a female donor with breast cancer. Some clones in this sample may be carry-over from other donors' samples. The chain links TRBV18 to TRBJ2-7; 8 bases map to TRBD1. The sequenced sample consisted of axillary lymph node tissue. CDR3 in amino acids: CASSPTGVGYEQYF. CDR3 nucleotides: TGTGCCAGCTCCCCGACAGGGGTAGGTTACGAGCAGTACTTC. The variable domain in full, completed from reference TRBV18 and TRBJ2-7, reads NAGVMQNPRHLVRRRGQEARLRCSPMKGHSHVYWYRQLPEEGLKFMVYLQKENIIDESGMPKERFSAEFPKEGPSILRIQQVVRGDSAAYFCASSPTGVGYEQYFGPGTRLTVT.